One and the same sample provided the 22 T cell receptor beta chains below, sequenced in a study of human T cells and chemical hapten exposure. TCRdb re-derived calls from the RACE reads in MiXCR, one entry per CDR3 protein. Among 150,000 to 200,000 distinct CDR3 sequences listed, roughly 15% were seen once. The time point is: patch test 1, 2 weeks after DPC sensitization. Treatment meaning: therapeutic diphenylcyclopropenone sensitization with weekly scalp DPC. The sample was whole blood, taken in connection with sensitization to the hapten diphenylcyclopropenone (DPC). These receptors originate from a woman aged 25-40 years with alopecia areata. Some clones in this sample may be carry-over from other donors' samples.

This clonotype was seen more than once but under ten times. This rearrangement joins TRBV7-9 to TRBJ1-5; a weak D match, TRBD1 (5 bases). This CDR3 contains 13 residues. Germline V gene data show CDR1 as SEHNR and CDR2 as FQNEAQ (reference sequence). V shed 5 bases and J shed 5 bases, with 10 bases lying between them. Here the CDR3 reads CASSIGEYQPQHF. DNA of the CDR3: TGTGCCAGCAGCATAGGGGAGTATCAGCCCCAGCATTTT.

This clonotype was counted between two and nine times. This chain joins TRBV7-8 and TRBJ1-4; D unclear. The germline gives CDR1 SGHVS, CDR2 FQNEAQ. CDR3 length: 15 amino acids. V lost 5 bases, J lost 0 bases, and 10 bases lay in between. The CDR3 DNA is TGTGCCAGCAGCGCGTACAGATCAACTAATGAAAAACTGTTTTTT. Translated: CASSAYRSTNEKLFF.

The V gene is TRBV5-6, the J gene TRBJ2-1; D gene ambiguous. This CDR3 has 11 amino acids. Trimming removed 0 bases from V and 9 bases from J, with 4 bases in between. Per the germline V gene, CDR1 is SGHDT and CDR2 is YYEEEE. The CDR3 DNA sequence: TGTGCCAGCAGCTTGGGTTTTGAGCAGTTCTTC. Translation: CASSLGFEQFF. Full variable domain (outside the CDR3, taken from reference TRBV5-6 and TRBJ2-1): DAGVTQSPTHLIKTRGQQVTLRCSPKSGHDTVSWYQQALGQGPQFIFQYYEEEERQRGNFPDRFSGHQFPNYSSELNVNALLLGDSALYLCASSLGFEQFFGPGTRLTVL.

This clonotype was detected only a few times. CDR3 loop: CASSQDRSSGKQYF. As DNA, the CDR3 is TGTGCCAGCAGCCAAGATAGGTCTAGCGGGAAGCAGTACTTC. V usage is TRBV4-2 and J usage is TRBJ2-7, with 9 bases fitting TRBD2. CDR3 size: 14 residues. Germline lookup yields CDR1 LGHNA and CDR2 YNFKEQ. With V trimmed by 0 bases and J by 8 bases, 5 bases remained unmatched.

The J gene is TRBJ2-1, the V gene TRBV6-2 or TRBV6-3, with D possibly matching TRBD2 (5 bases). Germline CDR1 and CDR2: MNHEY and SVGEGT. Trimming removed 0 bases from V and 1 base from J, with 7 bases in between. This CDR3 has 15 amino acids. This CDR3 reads CASSYSRVSYNEQFF. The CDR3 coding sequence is TGTGCCAGCAGTTACTCGAGGGTTTCCTACAATGAGCAGTTCTTC.

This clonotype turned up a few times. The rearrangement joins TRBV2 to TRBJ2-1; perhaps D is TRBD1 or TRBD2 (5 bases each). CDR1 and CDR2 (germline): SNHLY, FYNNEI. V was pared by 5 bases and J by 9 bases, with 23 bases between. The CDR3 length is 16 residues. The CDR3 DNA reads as TGTGCCAGCAGTCGTCCCGGGACCCCCCGAAGTGGTGAGCAGTTCTTC. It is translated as CASSRPGTPRSGEQFF. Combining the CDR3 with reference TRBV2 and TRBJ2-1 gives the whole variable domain EPEVTQTPSHQVTQMGQEVILRCVPISNHLYFYWYRQILGQKVEFLVSFYNNEISEKSEIFDDQFSVERPDGSNFTLKIRSTKLEDSAMYFCASSRPGTPRSGEQFFGPGTRLTVL.

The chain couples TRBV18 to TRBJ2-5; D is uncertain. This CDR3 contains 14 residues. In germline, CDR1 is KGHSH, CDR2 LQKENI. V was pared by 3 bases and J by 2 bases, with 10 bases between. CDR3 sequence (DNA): TGTGCCAGCTCACCCAATTCCGGGCAAGAGACCCAGTACTTC. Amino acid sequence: CASSPNSGQETQYF. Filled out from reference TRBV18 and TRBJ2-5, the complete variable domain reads NAGVMQNPRHLVRRRGQEARLRCSPMKGHSHVYWYRQLPEEGLKFMVYLQKENIIDESGMPKERFSAEFPKEGPSILRIQQVVRGDSAAYFCASSPNSGQETQYFGPGTRLLVL.

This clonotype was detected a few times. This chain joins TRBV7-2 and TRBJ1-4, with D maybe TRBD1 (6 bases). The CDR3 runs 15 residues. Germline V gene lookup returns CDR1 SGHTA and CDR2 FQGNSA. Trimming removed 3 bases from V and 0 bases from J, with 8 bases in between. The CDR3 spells CASSFQGPTNEKLFF. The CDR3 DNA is TGTGCCAGCAGCTTCCAGGGGCCAACTAATGAAAAACTGTTTTTT.

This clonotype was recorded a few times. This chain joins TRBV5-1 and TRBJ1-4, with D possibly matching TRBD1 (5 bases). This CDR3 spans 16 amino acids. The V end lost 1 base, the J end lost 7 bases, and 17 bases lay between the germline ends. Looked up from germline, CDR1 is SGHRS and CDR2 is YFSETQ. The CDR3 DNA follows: TGCGCCAGCAGCTTGATTCTCCGGGGGATGGGTGAAAAACTGTTTTTT. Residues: CASSLILRGMGEKLFF.

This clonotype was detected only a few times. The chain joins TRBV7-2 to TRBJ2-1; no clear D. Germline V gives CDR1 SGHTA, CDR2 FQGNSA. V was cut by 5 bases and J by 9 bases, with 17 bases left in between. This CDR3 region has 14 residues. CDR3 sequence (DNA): TGTGCCAGCAGCGCTGACATGGGTTTGCGTGAGCAGTTCTTC. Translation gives CASSADMGLREQFF.

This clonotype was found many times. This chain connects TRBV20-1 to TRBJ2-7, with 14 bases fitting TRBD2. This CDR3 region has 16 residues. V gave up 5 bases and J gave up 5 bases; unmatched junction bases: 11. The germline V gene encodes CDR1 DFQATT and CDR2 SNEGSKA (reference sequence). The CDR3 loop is CSALGTSGSVMNEQYF. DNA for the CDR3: TGCAGTGCTCTAGGGACTAGCGGGAGTGTCATGAACGAGCAGTACTTC.

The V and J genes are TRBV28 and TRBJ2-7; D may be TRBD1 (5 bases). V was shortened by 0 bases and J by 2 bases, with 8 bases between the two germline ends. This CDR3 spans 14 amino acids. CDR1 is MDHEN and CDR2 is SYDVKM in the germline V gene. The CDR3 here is CASSLWGPPYEQYF. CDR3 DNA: TGTGCCAGCAGTTTATGGGGGCCACCCTACGAGCAGTACTTC.

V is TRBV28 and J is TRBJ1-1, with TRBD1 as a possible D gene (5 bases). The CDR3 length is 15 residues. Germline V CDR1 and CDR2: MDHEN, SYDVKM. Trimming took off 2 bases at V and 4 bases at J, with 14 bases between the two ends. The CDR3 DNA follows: TGTGCCAGCAGTTTAGTGGGCAGGGTCGCCACTGAAGCTTTCTTT. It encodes CASSLVGRVATEAFF.

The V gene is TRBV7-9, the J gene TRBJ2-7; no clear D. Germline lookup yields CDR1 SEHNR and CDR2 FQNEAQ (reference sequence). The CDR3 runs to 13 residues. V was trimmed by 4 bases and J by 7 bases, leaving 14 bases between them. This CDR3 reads CASSSQGPREQYF. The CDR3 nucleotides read TGTGCCAGCAGCTCCCAAGGGCCTAGAGAGCAGTACTTC. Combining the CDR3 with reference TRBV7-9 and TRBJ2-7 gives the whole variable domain DTGVSQNPRHKITKRGQNVTFRCDPISEHNRLYWYRQTLGQGPEFLTYFQNEAQLEKSRLLSDRFSAERPKGSFSTLEIQRTEQGDSAMYLCASSSQGPREQYFGPGTRLTVT.

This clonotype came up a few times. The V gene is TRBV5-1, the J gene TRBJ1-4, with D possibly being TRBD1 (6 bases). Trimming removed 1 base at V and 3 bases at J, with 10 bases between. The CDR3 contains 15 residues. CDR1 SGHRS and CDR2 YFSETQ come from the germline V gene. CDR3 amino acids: CASSLMGQSNEKLFF. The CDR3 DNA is TGCGCCAGCAGCTTGATGGGACAATCTAATGAAAAACTGTTTTTT. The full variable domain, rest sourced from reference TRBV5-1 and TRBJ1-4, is KAGVTQTPRYLIKTRGQQVTLSCSPISGHRSVSWYQQTPGQGLQFLFEYFSETQRNKGNFPGRFSGRQFSNSRSEMNVSTLELGDSALYLCASSLMGQSNEKLFFGSGTQLSVL.

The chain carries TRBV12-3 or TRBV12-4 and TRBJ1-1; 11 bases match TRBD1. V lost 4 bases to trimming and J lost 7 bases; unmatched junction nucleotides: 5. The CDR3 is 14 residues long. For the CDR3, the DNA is TGTGCCAGCAGTTCCGGACAGGGGGCTGGTGAAGCTTTCTTT. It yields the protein CASSSGQGAGEAFF.

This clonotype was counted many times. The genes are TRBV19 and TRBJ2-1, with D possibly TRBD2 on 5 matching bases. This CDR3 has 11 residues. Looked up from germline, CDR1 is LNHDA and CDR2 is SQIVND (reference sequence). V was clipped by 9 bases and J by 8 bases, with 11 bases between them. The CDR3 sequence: CASRRADEQFF. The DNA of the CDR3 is TGTGCCAGCCGCCGAGCGGATGAGCAGTTCTTC. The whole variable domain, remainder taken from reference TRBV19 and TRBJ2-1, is DGGITQSPKYLFRKEGQNVTLSCEQNLNHDAMYWYRQDPGQGLRLIYYSQIVNDFQKGDIAEGYSVSREKKESFPLTVTSAQKNPTAFYLCASRRADEQFFGPGTRLTVL.

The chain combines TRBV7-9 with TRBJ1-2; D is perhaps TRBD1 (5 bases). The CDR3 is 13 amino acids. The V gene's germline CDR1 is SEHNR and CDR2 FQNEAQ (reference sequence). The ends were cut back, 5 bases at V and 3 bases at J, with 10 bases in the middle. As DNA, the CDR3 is TGTGCCAGCAGCCTGGGGGAATACTATGGCTACACCTTC. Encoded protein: CASSLGEYYGYTF. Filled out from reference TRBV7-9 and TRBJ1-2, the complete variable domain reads DTGVSQNPRHKITKRGQNVTFRCDPISEHNRLYWYRQTLGQGPEFLTYFQNEAQLEKSRLLSDRFSAERPKGSFSTLEIQRTEQGDSAMYLCASSLGEYYGYTFGSGTRLTVV.

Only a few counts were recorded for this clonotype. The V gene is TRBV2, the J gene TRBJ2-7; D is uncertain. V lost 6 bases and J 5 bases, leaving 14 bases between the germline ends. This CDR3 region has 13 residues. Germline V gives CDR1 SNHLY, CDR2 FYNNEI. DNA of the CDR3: TGTGCCAGCAGAGAGCCTGGTGACGACGAGCAGTACTTC. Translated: CASREPGDDEQYF.

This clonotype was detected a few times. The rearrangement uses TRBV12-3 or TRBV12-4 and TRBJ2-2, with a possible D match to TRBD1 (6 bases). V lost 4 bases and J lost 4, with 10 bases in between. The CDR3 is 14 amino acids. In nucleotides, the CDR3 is TGTGCCAGCAGTTCACAGGGTCCCACCGGGGAGCTGTTTTTT. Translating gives CASSSQGPTGELFF.

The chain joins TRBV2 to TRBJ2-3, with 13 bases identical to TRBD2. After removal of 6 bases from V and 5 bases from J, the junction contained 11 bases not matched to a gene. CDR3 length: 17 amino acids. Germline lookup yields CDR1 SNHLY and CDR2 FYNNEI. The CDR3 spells CASRRRTSGGLEDTQYF. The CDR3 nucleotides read TGTGCCAGCAGGCGACGGACTAGCGGGGGTTTGGAAGATACGCAGTATTTT.

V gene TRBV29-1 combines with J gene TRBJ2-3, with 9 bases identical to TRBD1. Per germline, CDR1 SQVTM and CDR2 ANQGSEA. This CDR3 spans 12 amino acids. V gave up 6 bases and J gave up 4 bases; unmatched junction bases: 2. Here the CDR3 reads CSVGQGSDTQYF. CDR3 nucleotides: TGCAGCGTAGGACAGGGGTCAGATACGCAGTATTTT.